Below are 18 T cell receptor beta chains sequenced from a single sample in a study of cytomegalovirus exposure and HLA in healthy donors. The primer mix had 60 Vbeta and 13 Jbeta primers. Here immunoSEQ multiplex PCR was the method, and the copy in TCRdb shows in-frame clones only, minus some. The sample yields some 120,000 clones, about 80% seen once. The sample was PBMCs. The receptors were sampled from a woman between 40 and 55 years old in good health and CMV-seropositive.

This chain uses TRBV5-6 with TRBJ1-2; 9 nucleotides align to TRBD1. V was clipped by 4 bases and J by 1 base; unmatched bases: 11. CDR3 size: 17 residues. Germline loops: CDR1 SGHDT, CDR2 YYEEEE. CDR3 amino acids: CASSPLGTGRLNYGYTF. CDR3 DNA sequence: TGTGCCAGCAGCCCCCTGGGGACAGGGAGACTTAACTATGGCTACACCTTC.

This sequence joins TRBV5-1 and TRBJ2-3, with D tentatively TRBD2 (5 bases). The CDR3 has 15 residues. The V gene's germline CDR1 is SGHRS and CDR2 YFSETQ. Trimming removed 2 bases at V and 0 bases at J, with 10 bases between. The CDR3: CASSFEEASTDTQYF. CDR3 coding DNA: TGCGCCAGCAGCTTCGAGGAGGCTAGCACAGATACGCAGTATTTT.

This clone appeared once. This sequence joins TRBV19 and TRBJ2-7, with 12 bases matching TRBD2. This CDR3 region has 14 residues. The V gene's germline CDR1 is LNHDA and CDR2 SQIVND (reference sequence). The V gene end was trimmed by 6 bases and the J gene end by 2 bases; junction bases not matched to a gene: 2. Here the CDR3 DNA reads TGTGCCAGTAGCGGACTAGCGGGGACCTACGAGCAGTACTTC. It codes for CASSGLAGTYEQYF.

This clone was counted a single time. The chain recombines TRBV12-5 with TRBJ1-2; D is uncertain. The CDR3 consists of 13 residues. Germline CDR1 and CDR2: LGHNT and FRNRAP. V lost 3 bases and J lost 6, with 11 bases in between. CDR3 DNA: TGTGCTAGTGGTTTTTATCCCCAGGATGGCTACACCTTC. This codes for CASGFYPQDGYTF.

This rearrangement joins TRBV19 to TRBJ1-1; D is ambiguous. The CDR3 totals 13 residues. Deletions cut 4 bases from V and 4 bases from J, with 10 bases between. CDR1 is LNHDA and CDR2 is SQIVND in the germline V gene (reference sequence). The DNA of the CDR3 is TGTGCCAGTAGTAGACGACAAACCACTGAAGCTTTCTTT. Translated, it gives CASSRRQTTEAFF.

This chain uses TRBV19 with TRBJ2-5, with TRBD1 matching over 8 bases. V gave up 6 bases and J gave up 3 bases; unmatched junction bases: 3. There are 13 residues in the CDR3. Germline V gives CDR1 LNHDA, CDR2 SQIVND (reference sequence). CDR3 in amino acids: CASRLTGEETQYF. The CDR3 nucleotides are TGTGCCAGTAGGTTGACAGGGGAAGAGACCCAGTACTTC.

The V gene is TRBV14, the J gene TRBJ1-1, with D tentatively TRBD1 (5 bases). V lost 1 base to trimming and J lost 0 bases, with 12 bases between them. The CDR3 consists of 16 residues. The germline V gene has CDR1 SGHDN and CDR2 FVKESK. In nucleotides, the CDR3 is TGTGCCAGCAGCCAAGTCCAGACAGAATTGAACACTGAAGCTTTCTTT. This codes for CASSQVQTELNTEAFF.

This clone was counted once. The chain employs TRBV7-2 and TRBJ2-7, with a tentative D call TRBD1 (6 bases). V lost 5 bases to trimming and J lost 3 bases, with 17 bases between them. The V gene's germline CDR1 is SGHTA and CDR2 FQGNSA. The CDR3 consists of 15 residues. CDR3 amino acids: CASSPRGEKSYEQYF. CDR3 bases: TGTGCCAGCAGCCCCAGGGGAGAGAAGAGCTACGAGCAGTACTTC.

The V call is TRBV9, the J call TRBJ2-5; D is ambiguous. The V and J ends lost 0 bases and 7 bases respectively, with 10 bases between them. CDR1 is SGDLS and CDR2 is YYNGEE in the germline V gene. The CDR3 is 13 amino acids. The CDR3 sequence: CASSVGMALTQYF. CDR3 nucleotide sequence: TGTGCCAGCAGCGTAGGCATGGCTCTGACCCAGTACTTC.

The chain uses TRBV5-1 and TRBJ2-2; 7 nucleotides line up with TRBD2. This CDR3 is built from 16 residues. CDR1 and CDR2 from the germline V gene are SGHRS and YFSETQ. V shed 0 bases and J 5 bases; nucleotides not matched to a gene: 7. CDR3 bases: TGCGCCAGCAGCTTGGGGCCGACTAGCCTTACCGGGGAGCTGTTTTTT. It codes for CASSLGPTSLTGELFF.

The genes are TRBV7-3 and TRBJ2-1, with 11 positions matching TRBD1. The ends lost 1 base at V and 7 bases at J; junction bases unmatched: 3. Germline V gene lookup returns CDR1 SGHTA and CDR2 FQGTGA. This CDR3 is built from 15 residues. The CDR3 DNA follows: TGTGCCAGCAGCTTAAGGACAGGGGGCTGGAATGAGCAGTTCTTC. Translated: CASSLRTGGWNEQFF.

Only one count was recorded for this clone. The chain couples TRBV27 to TRBJ2-1, with 10 nucleotides matching TRBD1. V lost 8 bases, J lost 4 bases, and 5 bases stayed unmatched. The CDR3 is 14 amino acids. Germline CDR1 MNHEY, CDR2 SMNVEV (reference sequence). The CDR3 region has the DNA TGTGCCAGCCACCCGGGACAGGGGTACAATGAGCAGTTCTTC. Protein sequence: CASHPGQGYNEQFF.

This clone has just a few counts. The gene calls are TRBV6-5 and TRBJ1-5; D remains unclear. The V and J ends lost 4 bases and 4 bases respectively, with 8 bases between them. Germline V gives CDR1 MNHEY, CDR2 SVGAGI. This CDR3 comprises 13 residues. CDR3 nucleotide sequence: TGTGCCAGCAGTTGGGCTGTAAATCAGCCCCAGCATTTT. Amino acids: CASSWAVNQPQHF.

V and J are TRBV11-2 and TRBJ2-2, with TRBD2 matching over 13 bases. CDR1 is SGHAT, CDR2 FQNNGV, per germline. This CDR3 comprises 17 residues. V shed 4 bases, J shed 7 bases, and the junction held 9 bases outside the gene matches. The CDR3, as DNA: TGTGCCAGCAGCTCACGGACTAGCGGGAGAAATGGCGGGGAGCTGTTTTTT. This gives the protein CASSSRTSGRNGGELFF.

Only one count was recorded for this clone. Relative to the germline gene, one junction end is altered; a read error may explain this. V usage is TRBV6-1 and J usage is TRBJ1-5, with TRBD1 matching 8 bases. Germline CDR1 and CDR2: MNHNS and SASEGT. This CDR3 is built from 15 residues. CDR3 region: CASSVTGGRNQPRHF. CDR3 sequence (DNA): TGTGCCAGCAGTGTTACAGGGGGTCGAAATCAGCCCCGGCATTTT.

This clone was detected once. The gene calls are TRBV5-1 and TRBJ2-7; D perhaps matches TRBD2 (5 bases). Germline V lookup: CDR1 SGHRS, CDR2 YFSETQ. The CDR3 spans 11 residues. V gave up 3 bases and J gave up 7 bases, with 8 bases separating them. The CDR3 bases are TGCGCCAGCAGCTCCCCGGGGGAGCAGTACTTC. Translating gives CASSSPGEQYF.

The chain employs TRBV6-1 and TRBJ2-5; possible D gene TRBD2, 5 bases. The DNA end favors TRBJ2-7, so the J call may be wrong. From germline, CDR1 is MNHNS and CDR2 SASEGT. CDR3 length: 15 amino acids. In DNA form, the CDR3 reads TGTGCCAGCACACCGGGGAACCCTCTAAGCTACGAGCAGTACTTC. This gives the protein CASTPGNPLSYEQYF.

This chain connects TRBV9 to TRBJ1-5, with 8 bases that match TRBD1. The CDR3 has 15 residues. The V gene end was trimmed by 7 bases and the J gene end by 3 bases; junction bases not matched to a gene: 9. Germline CDR1 and CDR2: SGDLS and YYNGEE. Here the CDR3 DNA reads TGTGCCAGCGGACAGGGATCCTTCCCCAATCAGCCCCAGCATTTT. Its protein is CASGQGSFPNQPQHF. The full variable domain, completed using reference TRBV9 and TRBJ1-5, is DSGVTQTPKHLITATGQRVTLRCSPRSGDLSVYWYQQSLDQGLQFLIQYYNGEERAKGNILERFSAQQFPDLHSELNLSSLELGDSALYFCASGQGSFPNQPQHFGDGTRLSIL.